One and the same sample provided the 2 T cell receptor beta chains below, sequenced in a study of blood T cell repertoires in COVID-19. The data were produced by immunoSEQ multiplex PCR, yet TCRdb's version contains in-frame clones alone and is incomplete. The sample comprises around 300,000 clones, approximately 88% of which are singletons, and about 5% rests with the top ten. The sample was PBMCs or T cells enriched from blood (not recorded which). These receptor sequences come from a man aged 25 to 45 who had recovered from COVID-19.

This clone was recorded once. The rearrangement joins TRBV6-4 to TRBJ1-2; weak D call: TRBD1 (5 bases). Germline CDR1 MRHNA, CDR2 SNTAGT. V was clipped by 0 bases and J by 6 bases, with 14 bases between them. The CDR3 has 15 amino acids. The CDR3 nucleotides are TGTGCCAGCAGTGACTCTAACAGGCCTTGGGATGGCTACACCTTC. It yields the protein CASSDSNRPWDGYTF.

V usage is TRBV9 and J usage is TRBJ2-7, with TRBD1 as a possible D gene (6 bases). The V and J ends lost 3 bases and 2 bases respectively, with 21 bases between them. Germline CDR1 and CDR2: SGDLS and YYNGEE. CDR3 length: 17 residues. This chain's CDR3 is CASSEGRDNHDPYEQYF. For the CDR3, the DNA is TGTGCCAGCAGCGAGGGCCGGGACAACCATGACCCCTACGAGCAGTACTTC.